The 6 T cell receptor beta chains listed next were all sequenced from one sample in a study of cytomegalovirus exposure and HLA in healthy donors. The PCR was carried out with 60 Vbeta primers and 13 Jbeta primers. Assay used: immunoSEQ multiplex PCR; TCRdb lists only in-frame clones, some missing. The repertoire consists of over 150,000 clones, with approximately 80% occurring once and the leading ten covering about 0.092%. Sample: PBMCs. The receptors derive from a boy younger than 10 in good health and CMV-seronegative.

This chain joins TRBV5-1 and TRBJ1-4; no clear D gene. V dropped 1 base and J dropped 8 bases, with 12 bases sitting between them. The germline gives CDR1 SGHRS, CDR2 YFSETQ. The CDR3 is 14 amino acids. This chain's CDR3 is CASSLRGADEKLFF. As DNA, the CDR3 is TGCGCCAGCAGCTTGCGGGGTGCAGACGAAAAACTGTTTTTT.

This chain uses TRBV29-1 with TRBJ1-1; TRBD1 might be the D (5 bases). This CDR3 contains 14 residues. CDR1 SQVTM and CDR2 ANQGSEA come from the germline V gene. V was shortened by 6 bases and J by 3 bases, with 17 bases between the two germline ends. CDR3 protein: CSVQKGRGYTEAFF. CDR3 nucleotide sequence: TGCAGCGTCCAAAAGGGGCGCGGATACACTGAAGCTTTCTTT. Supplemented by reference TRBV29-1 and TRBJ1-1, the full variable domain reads SAVISQKPSRDICQRGTSLTIQCQVDSQVTMMFWYRQQPGQSLTLIATANQGSEATYESGFVIDKFPISRPNLTFSTLTVSNMSPEDSSIYLCSVQKGRGYTEAFFGQGTRLTVV.

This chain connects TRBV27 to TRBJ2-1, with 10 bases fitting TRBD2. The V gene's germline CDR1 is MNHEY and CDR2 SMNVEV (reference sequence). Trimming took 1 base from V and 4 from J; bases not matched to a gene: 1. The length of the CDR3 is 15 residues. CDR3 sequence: CASSLLAGGYNEQFF. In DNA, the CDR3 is TGTGCCAGCAGTTTATTAGCGGGGGGTTACAATGAGCAGTTCTTC.

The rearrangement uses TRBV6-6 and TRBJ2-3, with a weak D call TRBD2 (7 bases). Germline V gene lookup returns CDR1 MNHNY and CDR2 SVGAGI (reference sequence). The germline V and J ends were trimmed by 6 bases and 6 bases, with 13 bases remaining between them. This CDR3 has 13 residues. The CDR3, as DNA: TGTGCCAGCAGAGGGGGGGCCCCCGATACGCAGTATTTT. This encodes CASRGGAPDTQYF.

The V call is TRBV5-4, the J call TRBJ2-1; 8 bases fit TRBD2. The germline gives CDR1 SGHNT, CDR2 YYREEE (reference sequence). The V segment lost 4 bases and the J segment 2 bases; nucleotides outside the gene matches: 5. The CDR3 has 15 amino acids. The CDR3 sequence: CASSASGGTYNEQFF. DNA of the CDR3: TGTGCCAGCAGCGCAAGCGGGGGAACCTACAATGAGCAGTTCTTC.

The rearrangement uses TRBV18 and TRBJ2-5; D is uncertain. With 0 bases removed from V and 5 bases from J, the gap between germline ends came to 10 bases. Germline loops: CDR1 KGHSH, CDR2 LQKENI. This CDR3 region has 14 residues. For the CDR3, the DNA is TGTGCCAGCTCACCACCGTCCCTACAGGAGACCCAGTACTTC. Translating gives CASSPPSLQETQYF. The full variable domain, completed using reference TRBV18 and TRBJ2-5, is NAGVMQNPRHLVRRRGQEARLRCSPMKGHSHVYWYRQLPEEGLKFMVYLQKENIIDESGMPKERFSAEFPKEGPSILRIQQVVRGDSAAYFCASSPPSLQETQYFGPGTRLLVL.